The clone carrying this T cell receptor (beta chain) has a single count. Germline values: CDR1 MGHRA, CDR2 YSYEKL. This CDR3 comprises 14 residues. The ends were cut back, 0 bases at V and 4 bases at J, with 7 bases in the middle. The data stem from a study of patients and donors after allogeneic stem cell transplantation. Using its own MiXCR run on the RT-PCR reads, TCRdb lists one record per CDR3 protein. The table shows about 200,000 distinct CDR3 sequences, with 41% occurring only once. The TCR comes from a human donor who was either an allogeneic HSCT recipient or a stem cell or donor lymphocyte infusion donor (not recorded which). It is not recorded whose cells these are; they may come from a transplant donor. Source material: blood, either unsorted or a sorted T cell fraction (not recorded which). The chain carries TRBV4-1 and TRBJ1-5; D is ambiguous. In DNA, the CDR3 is TGCGCCAGCAGCCAAGACGGGAGGAATCAGCCCCAGCATTTT. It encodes CASSQDGRNQPQHF.